The 29 T cell receptor beta chains listed next were all sequenced from one sample in a study. Using its own MiXCR run on the 5' RACE reads, TCRdb lists one record per CDR3 protein. Of about 40,000 distinct CDR3 sequences in the sample, 18% were seen once. The sample consisted of naive CD4+ T cells sorted from a lymph node. The subset: naive CD4+ T cells, CD4+CD45RA+CD25-. The receptors come from a female donor with breast cancer.

V is TRBV7-2 and J is TRBJ2-4; TRBD2 agrees at 7 bases. After removal of 5 bases from V and 9 bases from J, the junction contained 10 bases not matched to a gene. This CDR3 is built from 14 residues. The germline V gene has CDR1 SGHTA and CDR2 FQGNSA. The CDR3 region has the DNA TGTGCCAGCAGCCCGAGACTAGCCAGCGCCATTCAGTACTTC. Amino acids: CASSPRLASAIQYF.

This clonotype was seen a handful of times. The chain has TRBV7-2 and TRBJ2-3; D ambiguous. Germline V gene lookup returns CDR1 SGHTA and CDR2 FQGNSA. V was pared by 8 bases and J by 4 bases, with 16 bases between. The CDR3 is 14 amino acids. The CDR3 spells CASGRSAVPDTQYF. Here the CDR3 DNA reads TGTGCCAGCGGGCGGTCCGCAGTCCCAGATACGCAGTATTTT.

This clonotype was seen a handful of times. V gene TRBV6-2 or TRBV6-3 combines with J gene TRBJ1-1; 7 bases line up with TRBD1. The ends lost 2 bases at V and 1 base at J; junction bases unmatched: 16. CDR3 size: 19 residues. Germline V gene sequence: CDR1 MNHEY, CDR2 SVGEGT. The CDR3 bases are TGTGCCAGCAGTTACCCCACTATGGACAGGACCGGGCGGAACACTGAAGCTTTCTTT. This sequence encodes CASSYPTMDRTGRNTEAFF.

The J gene is TRBJ1-2, the V gene TRBV5-6; no definite D call. There are 15 residues in the CDR3. Trimming took 5 bases from V and 4 from J, leaving 18 bases between them. In germline, CDR1 is SGHDT, CDR2 YYEEEE. CDR3: CASRPTSLGPYGYTF. In nucleotides, the CDR3 is TGTGCCAGCAGACCGACATCTCTAGGGCCCTATGGCTACACCTTC.

Ten or more counts support this clonotype. The chain links TRBV6-6 to TRBJ1-2; possibly TRBD1 for D (5 bases). This CDR3 region has 14 residues. V was clipped by 7 bases and J by 7 bases, with 19 bases between them. Germline V gene data show CDR1 as MNHNY and CDR2 as SVGAGI (reference sequence). CDR3 loop: CASMRRGENGGYTF. DNA of the CDR3: TGTGCCAGCATGAGGAGAGGGGAAAACGGTGGCTACACCTTC.

The sample holds a few counts of this clonotype. This chain connects TRBV5-1 to TRBJ1-1, with no clear D. Germline V gene data show CDR1 as SGHRS and CDR2 as YFSETQ. CDR3 length: 14 amino acids. The V end was cut by 1 base, the J end by 1 base, with 8 bases between. The CDR3 reads CASSLNVENTEAFF. In DNA form, the CDR3 reads TGCGCCAGCAGCTTGAACGTCGAGAACACTGAAGCTTTCTTT.

This clonotype was seen more than once but under ten times. One end of the junction varies from germline; a read error may be responsible. V is TRBV7-2 and J is TRBJ2-7; D is possibly TRBD2 (6 bases). CDR1 is SGHTA and CDR2 is FQGNSA in the germline V gene. The CDR3 is 14 amino acids. This chain's CDR3 is CASRLSGGSYEQYF. CDR3 DNA sequence: TGTGCCAGCCGCTTGTCCGGGGGCTCCTACGAGCAGTACTTC.

The chain employs TRBV14 and TRBJ2-7, with 11 nucleotides matching TRBD2. Trimming at V came to 4 bases and at J to 2 bases, leaving 4 bases not matched to a gene. This CDR3 contains 15 residues. Per the germline V gene, CDR1 is SGHDN and CDR2 is FVKESK. The CDR3 reads CASSPRTSGPYEQYF. The CDR3 DNA is TGTGCCAGCAGCCCTCGGACTAGCGGGCCCTACGAGCAGTACTTC.

This clonotype was found once. One end of the junction is discordant with germline, which a read error may explain. The chain uses TRBV7-9 and TRBJ2-7; D uncertain. Germline loops: CDR1 SEHNR, CDR2 FQNEAQ (reference sequence). The CDR3 is 14 residues long. The CDR3 here is CASSPWTSSHEPYF. In DNA form, the CDR3 reads TGTGCCAGCAGCCCGTGGACCAGCAGCCACGAGCCGTACTTC.

This clonotype has just a few counts. The chain has TRBV27 and TRBJ2-1, with a tentative D call TRBD1 (5 bases). The germline V gene encodes CDR1 MNHEY and CDR2 SMNVEV (reference sequence). The CDR3 length is 15 residues. V gave up 3 bases and J gave up 8 bases, with 17 bases separating them. The chain's CDR3 is CASSFNPSGSDEQFF. The CDR3 DNA sequence: TGTGCCAGCAGTTTTAACCCCTCAGGGTCCGATGAGCAGTTCTTC.

The rearrangement links TRBV7-3 to TRBJ2-3, with 10 bases identical to TRBD1. Germline V lookup: CDR1 SGHTA, CDR2 FQGTGA. There are 16 residues in the CDR3. Losses at the gene ends were 4 bases for V and 5 bases for J; bases not matched to a gene: 9. Written as DNA, the CDR3 is TGTGCCAGCAGCTCCACCGGGACAGGGGCGATAGATACGCAGTATTTT. Its translation is CASSSTGTGAIDTQYF.

Ten or more counts support this clonotype. J is TRBJ1-1 and V is TRBV5-1; 7 nucleotides align to TRBD1. This CDR3 is built from 15 residues. The J segment lost 1 base and the V segment lost 1 base, leaving 4 bases of the junction unmatched. Germline values: CDR1 SGHRS, CDR2 YFSETQ. CDR3 region: CASSLLTGRNTEAFF. The CDR3 DNA follows: TGCGCCAGCAGCTTGCTGACAGGGAGGAACACTGAAGCTTTCTTT.

This clonotype was recorded many times. The chain recombines TRBV29-1 with TRBJ2-2, with no clear D. CDR1 is SQVTM, CDR2 ANQGSEA, per germline. CDR3 size: 12 residues. V lost 4 bases, J lost 6 bases, and 9 bases lay in between. The CDR3 loop is CSVGADAGELFF. The CDR3 region has the DNA TGCAGCGTTGGGGCGGACGCCGGGGAGCTGTTTTTT.

As to this clonotype: A read error may explain this, as a much larger clone is one base away. V usage is TRBV14 and J usage is TRBJ2-1; D perhaps matches TRBD1 (5 bases). With 0 bases removed from V and 8 bases from J, the gap between germline ends came to 14 bases. This CDR3 comprises 15 residues. The V gene's germline CDR1 is SGHDN and CDR2 FVKESK. CDR3 residues: CASSQDVDRADEQFF. The CDR3 DNA reads TGTGCCAGCAGCCAAGATGTCGACAGAGCAGATGAGCAGTTCTTC. The whole variable domain, remainder taken from reference TRBV14 and TRBJ2-1, is EAGVTQFPSHSVIEKGQTVTLRCDPISGHDNLYWYRRVMGKEIKFLLHFVKESKQDESGMPNNRFLAERTGGTYSTLKVQPAELEDSGVYFCASSQDVDRADEQFFGPGTRLTVL.

In this sample, this clonotype turned up a few times. The chain links TRBV7-8 to TRBJ2-5; the D call may be TRBD1 or TRBD2 (5 bases each). Germline V CDR1 and CDR2: SGHVS, FQNEAQ. The CDR3 runs to 17 residues. The germline V and J ends were trimmed by 5 bases and 3 bases, with 22 bases remaining between them. The CDR3 coding sequence is TGTGCCAGCAGCCTCGGGACGTCGACCGGTCTGGAAGAGACCCAGTACTTC. Amino acid sequence: CASSLGTSTGLEETQYF.

On this clonotype itself: A much larger clone sits a single nucleotide away, making a read error possible. V and J are TRBV5-1 and TRBJ1-1; D is unresolved. CDR3 length: 16 residues. Looked up from germline, CDR1 is SGHRS and CDR2 is YFSETQ. V lost 1 base and J lost 4, with 17 bases in between. CDR3 nucleotide sequence: TGCGCCAGCAGCTTGTCCCCGACCAGCCCGGGCACTGAAGCTTTCTTT. Translated: CASSLSPTSPGTEAFF.

This clonotype was detected only a few times. V usage is TRBV20-1 and J usage is TRBJ2-2; tentative D call: TRBD2 (6 bases). This CDR3 has 14 amino acids. Germline-derived CDR1 and CDR2 are DFQATT and SNEGSKA (reference sequence). Trimming stripped 5 bases from V and 6 bases from J, with 16 bases between. The CDR3: CSAPKAASAGELFF. For the CDR3, the DNA is TGCAGTGCTCCCAAAGCCGCTAGCGCCGGGGAGCTGTTTTTT.

Of note for this clonotype: A read error may be the cause here, since a much bigger clone is one base away. J is TRBJ2-5 and V is TRBV7-2; TRBD2 aligns across 7 bases. Trimming cost V 7 bases and J 9 bases; bases outside gene matches: 5. CDR3 length equals 11 residues. Germline V gene data show CDR1 as SGHTA and CDR2 as FQGNSA. The CDR3 DNA reads as TGTGCCAGCAACTTCCGGGGGGCCCAGTACTTC. Translated, it gives CASNFRGAQYF.

This clonotype turned up a few times. The chain combines TRBV5-1 with TRBJ1-2, with D uncertain. Trimming took 4 bases from V and 7 from J, leaving 17 bases between them. The CDR3 is made up of 14 amino acids. The germline V gene has CDR1 SGHRS and CDR2 YFSETQ. CDR3: CASSPLADFGGYTF. The CDR3 region has the DNA TGCGCCAGCAGCCCGCTGGCGGATTTTGGTGGCTACACCTTC.

This clonotype was counted many times. The chain is built from TRBV10-3 and TRBJ1-4; 7 bases align to TRBD1. V lost 0 bases to trimming and J lost 8 bases; unmatched junction nucleotides: 3. In germline, CDR1 is ENHRY, CDR2 SYGVKD. This CDR3 has 14 residues. The CDR3 bases are TGTGCCATCAGTGAGTCCCGGACAGGAGAAAAACTGTTTTTT. Translation: CAISESRTGEKLFF.

This clonotype was seen more than once but under ten times. The chain is built from TRBV7-2 and TRBJ2-1; weak D call: TRBD1 (6 bases). Trimming cost V 6 bases and J 4 bases, with 7 bases left between them. The CDR3 is 12 residues long. From germline, CDR1 is SGHTA and CDR2 FQGNSA. CDR3 DNA sequence: TGTGCCAGCAGTACAGGGTACAATGAGCAGTTCTTC. It specifies CASSTGYNEQFF.

This clonotype was found a few times. The genes are TRBV5-4 and TRBJ2-3; 15 bases are a match to TRBD2. This CDR3 has 16 residues. The V gene end was trimmed by 4 bases and the J gene end by 3 bases; junction bases not matched to a gene: 3. Germline CDR1 and CDR2: SGHNT and YYREEE (reference sequence). The CDR3 DNA sequence: TGTGCCAGCAGCACAGGACTAGCGGGAGGGACAGATACGCAGTATTTT. Its protein product is CASSTGLAGGTDTQYF.

To note about this clonotype: The junction differs from germline at one of its ends, possibly a read error. This rearrangement joins TRBV4-3 to TRBJ2-4; tentatively, D is TRBD1 or TRBD2 (5 bases each). This CDR3 contains 15 residues. Germline assignment: CDR1 LGHNA and CDR2 YSLEER. CDR3 residues: CASSQDPTSGTPRHF. CDR3 nucleotide sequence: TGCGCCAGCAGCCAAGATCCCACTTCCGGGACCCCGAGGCACTTC.

V gene TRBV5-5 combines with J gene TRBJ1-2, with 7 bases identical to TRBD1. CDR3 length: 15 residues. V lost 7 bases, J lost 3 bases, and 12 bases stayed unmatched. CDR1 and CDR2 from the germline V gene are SGHKS and YYEKEE (reference sequence). The CDR3 here is CASSQQGTTDYGYTF. CDR3 bases: TGTGCCAGCTCTCAACAGGGGACGACGGACTATGGCTACACCTTC.

This clonotype showed up just a few times. The V gene is TRBV5-1, the J gene TRBJ2-3; no definite D call. With 4 bases removed from V and 2 bases from J, the gap between germline ends came to 8 bases. There are 13 residues in the CDR3. The V gene's germline CDR1 is SGHRS and CDR2 YFSETQ. CDR3 coding DNA: TGCGCCAGCAGCCGTGGTTACACAGATACGCAGTATTTT. This translates into CASSRGYTDTQYF.

In this sample, this clonotype turned up a few times. This chain connects TRBV9 to TRBJ2-2; 7 bases line up with TRBD2. Trimming at V came to 4 bases and at J to 0 bases, leaving 18 bases not matched to a gene. Germline values: CDR1 SGDLS, CDR2 YYNGEE. The CDR3 is made up of 20 amino acids. CDR3 bases: TGTGCCAGCAGCAAGTCCACCCCCGCCCCCGGGGGGACGAACACCGGGGAGCTGTTTTTT. This translates into CASSKSTPAPGGTNTGELFF.

There are a few counts of this clonotype. The CDR3 loop is CASSQVGRSGNTEAFF. The CDR3 bases are TGCGCCAGCAGCCAAGTTGGCAGAAGTGGGAACACTGAAGCTTTCTTT. The V call is TRBV4-3, the J call TRBJ1-1, with D unclear. The V gene lost 1 base and the J gene lost 1 base, with 13 bases spanning the gap. CDR3 length equals 16 residues. CDR1 and CDR2 from the germline V gene are LGHNA and YSLEER.

Ten or more counts support this clonotype. V and J are TRBV7-2 and TRBJ2-7; D remains ambiguous. V shed 5 bases and J shed 3 bases, with 8 bases lying between them. Germline CDR1 is SGHTA and CDR2 is FQGNSA. The CDR3 has 12 amino acids. This CDR3 is CASSGLGYEQYF. For the CDR3, the DNA is TGTGCCAGCAGCGGCTTAGGCTACGAGCAGTACTTC.

This clonotype was observed a few times. The CDR3 is CASSPYESGVYEQYF. In nucleotides, the CDR3 is TGCGCCAGCAGCCCTTACGAAAGCGGGGTATACGAGCAGTACTTC. The gene calls are TRBV4-3 and TRBJ2-7; 7 nucleotides match TRBD2. Germline-derived CDR1 and CDR2 are LGHNA and YSLEER. CDR3 length: 15 residues. The ends lost 4 bases at V and 4 bases at J; junction bases unmatched: 10.